The T cell receptor beta chain described here comes from a study of CD8 T cells in ankylosing spondylitis. TCRdb passed the 5' RACE reads through MiXCR, listing each CDR3 protein once. Of approximately 130,000 distinct CDR3 sequences listed, over 10% are singletons. This clonotype was detected a few times. Its antigen is still unknown. Notes on the study in general: Blood from ankylosing spondylitis patients appeared to carry a characteristic roughly 8-variant TCR beta motif. Those disease-linked clones were CD8+; they were also relatively rare in peripheral blood. In synovial fluid and blood from reactive arthritis, some motif variants were previously reported.

This receptor was obtained from a female donor with ankylosing spondylitis or in good health (not recorded which). Sequencing used blood, either unsorted or a sorted T cell fraction (not recorded which).

The CDR3 DNA reads TGTGCCAGCACCCCGCTGGGCACAGATACGCAGTATTTT. It codes for CASTPLGTDTQYF. V is TRBV5-6 and J is TRBJ2-3; unclear D gene. Germline values: CDR1 SGHDT, CDR2 YYEEEE. V was pared by 6 bases and J by 1 base, with 9 bases between. The CDR3 contains 13 residues. Supplemented by reference TRBV5-6 and TRBJ2-3, the full variable domain reads DAGVTQSPTHLIKTRGQQVTLRCSPKSGHDTVSWYQQALGQGPQFIFQYYEEEERQRGNFPDRFSGHQFPNYSSELNVNALLLGDSALYLCASTPLGTDTQYFGPGTRLTVL.